These 2 T cell receptor beta chains share one sample of origin, sequenced in a study of OX40 agonist ivuxolimab in advanced cancers. Repertoires were generated with immunoSEQ multiplex PCR, while TCRdb's copy carries only in-frame clones and drops some. This table has approximately 76,000 clones, roughly 89% appearing once. The specimen was CD4+ or CD8+ T cells sorted from blood, collected in a trial of the OX40 agonist ivuxolimab. Receptors were obtained from an adult with an advanced solid tumor such as melanoma, head and neck, liver or kidney cancer.

The gene calls are TRBV10-3 and TRBJ1-2; no definite D call. From germline, CDR1 is ENHRY and CDR2 SYGVKD. The CDR3 is made up of 13 amino acids. V was shortened by 2 bases and J by 4 bases, with 8 bases between the two germline ends. The CDR3 bases are TGTGCCATCAGTGAGAGTTCAGTCTATGGCTACACCTTC. It encodes CAISESSVYGYTF.

The V and J genes are TRBV7-3 and TRBJ2-7; 10 nucleotides align to TRBD1. The CDR3 consists of 15 residues. Trimming at V came to 0 bases and at J to 3 bases, leaving 2 bases not matched to a gene. Germline V gene data show CDR1 as SGHTA and CDR2 as FQGTGA. The CDR3 here is CASSLTGTGDYEQYF. As DNA, the CDR3 is TGTGCCAGCAGCTTAACGGGGACAGGGGACTACGAGCAGTACTTC. Variable domain in full (rest from reference TRBV7-3 and TRBJ2-7): GAGVSQTPSNKVTEKGKYVELRCDPISGHTALYWYRQSLGQGPEFLIYFQGTGAADDSGLPNDRFFAVRPEGSVSTLKIQRTERGDSAVYLCASSLTGTGDYEQYFGPGTRLTVT.